Listed below are T cell receptor beta chains from one sample, sequenced in a study of T cells after yellow fever vaccination. MiXCR was run by TCRdb on the 5' RACE reads, yielding one entry per CDR3 protein. The sample lists some 560,000 distinct CDR3 sequences, 15% to 20% occurring once. The specimen comprised PBMCs, sampled 15 days after the yellow fever booster vaccination. The receptors shown here come from a young man who received the YFV17D yellow fever vaccine. Both conserved end residues are part of each CDR3. D genes are given only for firm matches. Only some rows state a clone size, as once, few, many or a class for expanded clones.

TRBJ2-2 | few | TRBD1 | TRBV12-3/TRBV12-4 | TGTGCCAGCAGTGCGGACAGGACAACCCGAGGCACCGGGGAGCTGTTTTTT | CASSADRTTRGTGELFF
TRBJ2-1 | NA | NA | TRBV18 | TGTGCCAGCTCACAACCACCCCCCGGCCAGCAGTTCTTC | CASSQPPPGQQFF
TRBJ2-1 | NA | TRBD2 | TRBV5-1 | TGCGCCAGCAGCGGGACTAGCGGGGGAACGTTCTTC | CASSGTSGGTFF
TRBJ2-1 | few | TRBD2 | TRBV5-1 | TGCGCCAGCAGCTTGAGCGGGAGTCCCTACAATGAGCAGTTCTTC | CASSLSGSPYNEQFF
TRBJ2-7 | NA | TRBD2 | TRBV14 | TGTGCCAGCAGCCAACGGACTAGATTTCACGAGCAGTACTTC | CASSQRTRFHEQYF
TRBJ2-3 | NA | NA | TRBV7-9 | TGTGCCAGCAGTTTATTCGATTCCACAGATACGCAGTATTTT | CASSLFDSTDTQYF
TRBJ2-3 | NA | TRBD2 | TRBV3-1 | TGTGCCAGCAGGGTAGCGGGACCTGATAGCCATACGCAGTATTTT | CASRVAGPDSHTQYF
TRBJ2-7 | few | TRBD1 | TRBV4-2 | TGTGCCAGCAGCCACGGACAGGGGAACTACGAGCAGTACTTC | CASSHGQGNYEQYF
TRBJ2-1 | once | NA | TRBV9 | TGTGCCAGCAGCGTGGACTTCTCCTACAATGAGCAGTTCTTC | CASSVDFSYNEQFF
TRBJ1-2 | NA | NA | TRBV20-1 | TGCAGTGCTAGAGATATGGGGCCGGGGGGGAACTATGGCTACACCTTC | CSARDMGPGGNYGYTF
TRBJ2-3 | few | TRBD1 | TRBV4-3 | TGCGCCAGCAGCGCCCAGGGGGCGTCAGGAGATACGCAGTATTTT | CASSAQGASGDTQYF
TRBJ2-7 | few | TRBD1 | TRBV12-3/TRBV12-4 | TGTGCCAGCAGTACGGGGGACAGGGGGAGCGAGCAGTACTTC | CASSTGDRGSEQYF
TRBJ2-2 | NA | NA | TRBV12-3/TRBV12-4 | TGTGCCAGCAGTTTACGAAGGTTCGCGAACACCGGGGAGCTGTTTTTT | CASSLRRFANTGELFF